This T cell receptor (beta chain) originates from a study of neurological immune-mediated disorders. The germline CDR1 and CDR2 sequences are SGHKS and YYEKEE (reference sequence). This CDR3 has 16 residues. Trimming removed 3 bases from V and 4 bases from J; junction bases left unmatched: 8. Synthesis of cDNA was accomplished via 5'RACE employing 10-nucleotide random UMIs. TCRdb called the 5' RACE reads again in MiXCR, with one record for every CDR3 protein. The sample holds roughly 55,000 distinct CDR3 sequences, 16% seen once. The table lists this clonotype with many counts. Sequencing was done on a sample of PBMCs. This chain connects TRBV5-5 to TRBJ2-1, with 9 bases that match TRBD2. The receptor was derived from a man in his sixties in good health. The CDR3 DNA sequence: TGTGCCAGCAGCTCACAAGCGACTAGCGGTTACAATGAGCAGTTCTTC. This gives the protein CASSSQATSGYNEQFF.